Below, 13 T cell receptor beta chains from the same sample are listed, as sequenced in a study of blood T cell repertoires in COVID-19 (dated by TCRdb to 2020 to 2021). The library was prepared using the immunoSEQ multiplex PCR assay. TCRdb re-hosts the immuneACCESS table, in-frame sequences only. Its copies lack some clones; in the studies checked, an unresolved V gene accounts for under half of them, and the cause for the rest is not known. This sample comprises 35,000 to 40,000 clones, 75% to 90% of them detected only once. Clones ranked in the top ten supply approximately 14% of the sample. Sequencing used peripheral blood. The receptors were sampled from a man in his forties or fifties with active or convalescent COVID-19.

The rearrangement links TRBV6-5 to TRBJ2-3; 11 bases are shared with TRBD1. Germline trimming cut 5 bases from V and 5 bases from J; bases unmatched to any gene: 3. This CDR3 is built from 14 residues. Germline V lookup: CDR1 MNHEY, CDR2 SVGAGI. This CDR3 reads CASSRGQGVDTQYF. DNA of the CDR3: TGTGCCAGCAGTAGGGGACAGGGGGTAGATACGCAGTATTTT.

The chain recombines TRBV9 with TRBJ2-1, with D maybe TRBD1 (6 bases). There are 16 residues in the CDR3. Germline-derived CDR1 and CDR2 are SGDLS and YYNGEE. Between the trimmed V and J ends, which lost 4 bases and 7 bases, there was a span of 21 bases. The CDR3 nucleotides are TGTGCCAGCAGCAACCCAGACAGGATAGCGTTTAATGAGCAGTTCTTC. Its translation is CASSNPDRIAFNEQFF.

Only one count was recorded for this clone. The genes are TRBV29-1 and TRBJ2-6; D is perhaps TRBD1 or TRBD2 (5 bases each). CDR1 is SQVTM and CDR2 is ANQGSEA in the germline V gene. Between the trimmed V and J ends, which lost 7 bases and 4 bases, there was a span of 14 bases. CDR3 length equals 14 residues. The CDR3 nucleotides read TGCAGCGCGGGGCCTACGGGAGGGGCCAACGTCCTGACTTTC. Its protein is CSAGPTGGANVLTF.

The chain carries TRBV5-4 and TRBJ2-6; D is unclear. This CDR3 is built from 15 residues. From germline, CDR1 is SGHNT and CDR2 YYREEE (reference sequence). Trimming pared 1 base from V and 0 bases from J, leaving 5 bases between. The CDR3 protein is CASSLIGSGANVLTF. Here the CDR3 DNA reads TGTGCCAGCAGCTTGATCGGCTCTGGGGCCAACGTCCTGACTTTC.

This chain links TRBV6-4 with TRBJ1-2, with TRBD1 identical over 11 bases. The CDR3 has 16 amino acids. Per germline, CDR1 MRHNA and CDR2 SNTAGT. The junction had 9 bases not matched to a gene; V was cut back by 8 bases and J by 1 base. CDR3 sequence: CASGWTGGRVNYGYTF. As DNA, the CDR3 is TGTGCCAGCGGATGGACAGGGGGCCGAGTTAACTATGGCTACACCTTC.

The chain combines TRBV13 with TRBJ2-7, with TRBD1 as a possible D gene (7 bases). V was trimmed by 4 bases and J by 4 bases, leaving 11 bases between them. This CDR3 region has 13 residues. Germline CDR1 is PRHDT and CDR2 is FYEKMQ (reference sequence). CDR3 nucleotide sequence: TGTGCCAGCAGCTCCAGGGGGGTGTACGAGCAGTACTTC. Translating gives CASSSRGVYEQYF.

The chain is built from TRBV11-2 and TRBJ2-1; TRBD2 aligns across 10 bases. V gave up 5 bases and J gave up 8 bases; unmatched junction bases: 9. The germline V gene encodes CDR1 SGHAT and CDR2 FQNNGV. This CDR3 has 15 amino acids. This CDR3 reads CASSPRSGGADEQFF. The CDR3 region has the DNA TGTGCCAGCAGCCCCCGGAGCGGGGGGGCTGATGAGCAGTTCTTC.

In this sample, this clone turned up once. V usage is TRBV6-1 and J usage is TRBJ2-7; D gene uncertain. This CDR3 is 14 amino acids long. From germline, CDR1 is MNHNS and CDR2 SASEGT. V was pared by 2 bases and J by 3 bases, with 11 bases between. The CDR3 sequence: CASSELWPGYEQYF. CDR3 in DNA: TGTGCCAGCAGTGAACTCTGGCCGGGCTACGAGCAGTACTTC.

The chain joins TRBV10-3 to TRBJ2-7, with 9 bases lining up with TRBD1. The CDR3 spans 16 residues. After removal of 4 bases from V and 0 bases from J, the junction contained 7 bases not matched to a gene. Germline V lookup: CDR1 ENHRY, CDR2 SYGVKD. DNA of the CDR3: TGTGCCATCAGTGGGGGGCCGGGACAGGGCTCCTACGAGCAGTACTTC. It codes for CAISGGPGQGSYEQYF.

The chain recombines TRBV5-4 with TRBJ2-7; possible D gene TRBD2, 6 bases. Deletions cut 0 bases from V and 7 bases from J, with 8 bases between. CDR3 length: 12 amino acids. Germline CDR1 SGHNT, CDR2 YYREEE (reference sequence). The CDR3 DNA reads TGTGCCAGCAGCTTGGATGGGAGGGAGCAGTACTTC. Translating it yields CASSLDGREQYF.

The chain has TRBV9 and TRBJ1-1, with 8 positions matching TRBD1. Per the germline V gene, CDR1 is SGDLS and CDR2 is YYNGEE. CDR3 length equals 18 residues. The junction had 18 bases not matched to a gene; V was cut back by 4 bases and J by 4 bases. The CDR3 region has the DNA TGTGCCAGCAGCCCTCATAGAGGACAGGGCGGATGGGGCACTGAAGCTTTCTTT. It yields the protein CASSPHRGQGGWGTEAFF.

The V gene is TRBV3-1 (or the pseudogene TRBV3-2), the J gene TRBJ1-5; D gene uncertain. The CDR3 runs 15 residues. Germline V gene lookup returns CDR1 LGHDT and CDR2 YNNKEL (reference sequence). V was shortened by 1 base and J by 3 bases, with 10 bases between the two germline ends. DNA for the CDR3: TGTGCCAGCAGCCAAGGCGGTGTCTTCAATCAGCCCCAGCATTTT. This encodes CASSQGGVFNQPQHF.

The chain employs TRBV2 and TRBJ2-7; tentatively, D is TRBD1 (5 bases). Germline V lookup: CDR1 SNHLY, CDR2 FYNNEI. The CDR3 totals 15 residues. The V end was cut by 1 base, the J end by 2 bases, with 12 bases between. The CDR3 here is CASSEDHRTPYEQYF. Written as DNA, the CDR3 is TGTGCCAGCAGTGAAGATCATCGGACACCCTACGAGCAGTACTTC.